The 16 T cell receptor beta chains in this list originate from one sample, sequenced in a study of blood T cell repertoires in COVID-19. Measured with immunoSEQ multiplex PCR; TCRdb has only the in-frame clones, and not every one. This sample carries roughly 66,000 clones, approximately 79% of them seen once, and the ten largest clones take approximately 6.6%. Sequencing was performed on peripheral blood. The receptors stem from a man between 60 and 75 years old with acute or convalescent COVID-19.

The gene calls are TRBV9 and TRBJ2-1, with TRBD1 identical over 10 bases. The J segment lost 6 bases and the V segment lost 0 bases, leaving 9 bases of the junction unmatched. Germline V gives CDR1 SGDLS, CDR2 YYNGEE. The CDR3 covers 17 residues. The CDR3 loop is CASSVGGTGALGNEQFF. The CDR3 nucleotides read TGTGCCAGCAGCGTAGGAGGGACAGGGGCTTTGGGCAATGAGCAGTTCTTC.

This sequence joins TRBV5-1 and TRBJ2-6; possible D gene TRBD1, 5 bases. CDR3 length: 17 residues. V was shortened by 5 bases and J by 2 bases, with 17 bases between the two germline ends. Germline loops: CDR1 SGHRS, CDR2 YFSETQ. CDR3: CASRQIPSGPGANVLTF. CDR3 DNA sequence: TGCGCCAGCAGACAAATTCCGTCAGGGCCTGGGGCCAACGTCCTGACTTTC.

The V gene is TRBV5-4, the J gene TRBJ1-2; D is possibly TRBD1 (5 bases). This CDR3 is built from 16 residues. Germline V lookup: CDR1 SGHNT, CDR2 YYREEE (reference sequence). Trimming cost V 1 base and J 2 bases, with 15 bases left between them. In nucleotides, the CDR3 is TGTGCCAGCAGCTTGTCGGGACTGGGACCGAACTATGGCTACACCTTC. Residues: CASSLSGLGPNYGYTF.

The chain has TRBV29-1 and TRBJ2-7; 9 nucleotides line up with TRBD1. Germline CDR1 is SQVTM and CDR2 is ANQGSEA. J was trimmed by 0 bases and V by 7 bases; bases with no gene match: 10. The CDR3 is 15 residues long. The CDR3: CSALGGTGSSYEQYF. CDR3 sequence (DNA): TGCAGCGCCTTGGGGGGGACAGGGAGCTCCTACGAGCAGTACTTC.

The table lists this clone with a count of one. The J gene is TRBJ2-5, the V gene TRBV5-5; TRBD2 matches 12 bases. This CDR3 has 15 residues. V lost 5 bases to trimming and J lost 5 bases; unmatched junction nucleotides: 7. CDR1 and CDR2 (germline): SGHKS, YYEKEE (reference sequence). CDR3 in DNA: TGTGCCAGCAGACCTCTAGCGGGGGGGCTGGAGACCCAGTACTTC. It yields the protein CASRPLAGGLETQYF.

A single count supports this clone. The J gene is TRBJ1-1, the V gene TRBV11-2, with D uncertain. The V gene's germline CDR1 is SGHAT and CDR2 FQNNGV. Deletions cut 7 bases from V and 7 bases from J, with 19 bases between. The CDR3 totals 14 residues. CDR3 sequence: CASTIGLPGIEAFF. The CDR3 DNA sequence: TGTGCCAGCACCATCGGACTGCCTGGGATTGAAGCTTTCTTT.

V gene TRBV5-4 combines with J gene TRBJ1-3; D remains unclear. CDR1 is SGHNT and CDR2 is YYREEE in the germline V gene (reference sequence). This CDR3 is built from 15 residues. Between the trimmed V and J ends, which lost 2 bases and 0 bases, there was a span of 9 bases. The CDR3 loop reads CASSFGSSSGNTIYF. For the CDR3, the DNA is TGTGCCAGCAGCTTCGGGTCCAGCTCTGGAAACACCATATATTTT.

The CDR3 loop reads CASSGKGSPLHF. CDR3 nucleotide sequence: TGTGCCAGTTCAGGGAAGGGCTCACCCCTCCACTTT. J is TRBJ1-6 and V is TRBV12-3 or TRBV12-4; possibly TRBD1 for D (5 bases). Trimming removed 9 bases at V and 10 bases at J, with 13 bases between. The CDR3 consists of 12 residues.

The chain joins TRBV18 to TRBJ1-1, with 12 positions matching TRBD1. The germline V gene encodes CDR1 KGHSH and CDR2 LQKENI. V gave up 4 bases and J gave up 8 bases; unmatched junction bases: 26. The CDR3 extends over 21 amino acids. For the CDR3, the DNA is TGTGCCAGCTCACGGAAAGAATGGGGACAGGGGGCGACGCAAGGGACTGGAGAAGCTTTCTTT. Its protein product is CASSRKEWGQGATQGTGEAFF. The full variable domain, completed using reference TRBV18 and TRBJ1-1, is NAGVMQNPRHLVRRRGQEARLRCSPMKGHSHVYWYRQLPEEGLKFMVYLQKENIIDESGMPKERFSAEFPKEGPSILRIQQVVRGDSAAYFCASSRKEWGQGATQGTGEAFFGQGTRLTVV.

Concerning this clone: One end of the junction fails to match germline, which may point to a read error. The rearrangement uses TRBV18 and TRBJ2-1; maybe TRBD2 (6 bases). Germline assignment: CDR1 KGHSH and CDR2 LQKENI. This CDR3 is 13 amino acids long. The CDR3 spells CASPPTGVNEQFF. DNA of the CDR3: TGTGCCAGCCCACCTACGGGGGTGAATGAGCAGTTCTTC.

The chain has TRBV30 and TRBJ1-5; TRBD1 aligns across 8 bases. CDR3 length equals 15 residues. Germline V lookup: CDR1 GTSNPN, CDR2 SVGIG (reference sequence). V lost 3 bases, J lost 2 bases, and 6 bases stayed unmatched. In nucleotides, the CDR3 is TGTGCCTGGAGGCTCAGGGGGCAAGGCAATCAGCCCCAGCATTTT. This codes for CAWRLRGQGNQPQHF. The complete variable domain, with remaining parts taken from reference TRBV30 and TRBJ1-5, reads SQTIHQWPATLVQPVGSPLSLECTVEGTSNPNLYWYRQAAGRGLQLLFYSVGIGQISSEVPQNLSASRPQDRQFILSSKKLLLSDSGFYLCAWRLRGQGNQPQHFGDGTRLSIL.

This clone has just a few counts. The chain has TRBV7-2 and TRBJ1-2, with a weak D call TRBD1 (6 bases). The V end was cut by 5 bases, the J end by 0 bases, with 13 bases between. The CDR3 covers 15 residues. Germline CDR1 SGHTA, CDR2 FQGNSA. The CDR3 region is CASSRQDRSNYGYTF. The DNA for the CDR3 is TGTGCCAGCAGCCGCCAGGACAGATCTAACTATGGCTACACCTTC.

Here the CDR3 DNA reads TGTGCCAGCAGCAAACGACAGGGGAGTGGTGAAAAACTGTTTTTT. Translating gives CASSKRQGSGEKLFF. The rearrangement uses TRBV5-8 and TRBJ1-4; TRBD1 matches at 8 bases. Trimming at V came to 4 bases and at J to 7 bases, leaving 9 bases not matched to a gene. The CDR3 runs 15 residues. Looked up from germline, CDR1 is SGHTS and CDR2 is YDEGEE.

In DNA, the CDR3 is TGTGCCAGCGCCCGCAGGGGGAACACCGGGGAGCTGTTTTTT. Translation: CASARRGNTGELFF. This chain connects TRBV11-2 to TRBJ2-2; D might be TRBD1 (6 bases). CDR3 length: 14 amino acids. CDR1 SGHAT and CDR2 FQNNGV come from the germline V gene. Trimming shortened V by 8 bases and J by 1 base, and 11 bases separated the two germline ends.

The rearrangement uses TRBV20-1 and TRBJ2-7; no clear D. Between the trimmed V and J ends, which lost 3 bases and 3 bases, there was a span of 12 bases. Germline V lookup: CDR1 DFQATT, CDR2 SNEGSKA (reference sequence). The CDR3 extends over 13 amino acids. The CDR3 is CSASLVSGYEQYF. Here the CDR3 DNA reads TGCAGTGCTAGTTTGGTGTCGGGCTACGAGCAGTACTTC.

The V call is TRBV29-1, the J call TRBJ1-2; D gene ambiguous. The germline CDR1 and CDR2 sequences are SQVTM and ANQGSEA. The ends were cut back, 5 bases at V and 6 bases at J, with 7 bases in the middle. The CDR3 consists of 10 residues. The CDR3 loop reads CSVSVDGYTF. The CDR3 bases are TGCAGCGTTTCGGTGGATGGCTACACCTTC.